This T cell receptor beta chain was identified during a study of blood T cell repertoires in COVID-19. From germline, CDR1 is LGHNT and CDR2 FRNRAP. V was clipped by 5 bases and J by 10 bases; unmatched bases: 5. The CDR3 runs to 12 residues. In the original workflow: The authors estimated nucleated cell counts from reference gene primer amplification. TCRdb's copy holds only in-frame clones and misses some; the assay was immunoSEQ multiplex PCR. Clone size and the V and J calls come from that table; the DNA yielded D and trimming. The table includes over 85,000 clones, roughly four fifths detected once.

The sequencing sample was made of peripheral blood. The chain combines TRBV12-5 with TRBJ2-1, with 7 bases aligning to TRBD1. The TCR comes from an older woman with acute or convalescent COVID-19. In DNA form, the CDR3 reads TGTGCTAGTGGTCCCCAACAGGGGGAGCAGTTCTTC. Translated, it gives CASGPQQGEQFF.